Following are 14 T cell receptor beta chains from one sample sequenced in a study of blood T cell repertoires in COVID-19. Sequencing was performed with immunoSEQ multiplex PCR; in TCRdb, only in-frame clones are kept and a portion is missing. The sample carries tens of thousands of clones, 77% recorded once. Sequencing was carried out using peripheral blood. The receptors here all came from a woman in her 70s with acute or convalescent COVID-19.

The chain couples TRBV6-4 to TRBJ1-1; tentatively, D is TRBD1 (5 bases). CDR1 is MRHNA and CDR2 is SNTAGT in the germline V gene. This CDR3 has 13 residues. Trimming pared 6 bases from V and 1 base from J, leaving 9 bases between. For the CDR3, the DNA is TGTGCCAGCAGCGGGGGAGAGAACACTGAAGCTTTCTTT. This encodes CASSGGENTEAFF.

The chain couples TRBV6-5 to TRBJ1-1; D is possibly TRBD1 (5 bases). The germline V gene encodes CDR1 MNHEY and CDR2 SVGAGI. The V end was cut by 2 bases, the J end by 1 base, with 8 bases between. The CDR3 is made up of 14 amino acids. The DNA of the CDR3 is TGTGCCAGCAGTTACAGGGGCTCGAACACTGAAGCTTTCTTT. Protein product: CASSYRGSNTEAFF.

The V gene is TRBV27, the J gene TRBJ1-5, with D hard to call. With 3 bases removed from V and 3 bases from J, the gap between germline ends came to 3 bases. The CDR3 runs 12 residues. CDR1 is MNHEY and CDR2 is SMNVEV in the germline V gene (reference sequence). The CDR3, as DNA: TGTGCCAGCAGTTTCCACAATCAGCCCCAGCATTTT. It yields the protein CASSFHNQPQHF.

The chain uses TRBV6-5 and TRBJ1-4, with 7 bases matching TRBD1. Germline V gives CDR1 MNHEY, CDR2 SVGAGI. Trimming took 5 bases from V and 5 from J; bases not matched to a gene: 5. The CDR3 length is 14 residues. The DNA of the CDR3 is TGTGCCAGCAGTCCCCTCAGGGGGAATGAAAAACTGTTTTTT. Protein sequence: CASSPLRGNEKLFF.

This rearrangement joins TRBV6-2 or TRBV6-3 to TRBJ1-2; 10 bases agree with TRBD1. The CDR3 runs 15 residues. V shed 6 bases, J shed 0 bases, and the junction held 4 bases outside the gene matches. CDR1 is MNHEY, CDR2 SVGEGT, per germline. CDR3 bases: TGTGCCAGCAGACCTGGACAGGGGGCTAACTATGGCTACACCTTC. Amino acids: CASRPGQGANYGYTF.

The CDR3 nucleotides are TGTGCCAGCAGCCCCCGAACGACAGGGGCTGGCGAAAAACTGTTTTTT. Protein product: CASSPRTTGAGEKLFF. The genes are TRBV7-9 and TRBJ1-4; 8 bases are shared with TRBD1. V was clipped by 5 bases and J by 8 bases; unmatched bases: 13. Germline CDR1 is SEHNR and CDR2 is FQNEAQ (reference sequence). The CDR3 runs to 16 residues.

This chain connects TRBV4-3 to TRBJ1-1; D may be TRBD1 (6 bases). Germline CDR1 is LGHNA and CDR2 is YSLEER. Trimming shortened V by 1 base and J by 0 bases, and 12 bases separated the two germline ends. The CDR3 contains 16 residues. The CDR3 sequence is CASSQGTSGVNTEAFF. CDR3 nucleotides: TGCGCCAGCAGCCAAGGGACGTCAGGGGTGAACACTGAAGCTTTCTTT.

This CDR3 reads CASSTISSADTQYF. In DNA form, the CDR3 reads TGTGCCAGTAGTACAATATCTAGCGCAGATACGCAGTATTTT. The gene calls are TRBV19 and TRBJ2-3; tentatively, D is TRBD2 (6 bases). Germline lookup yields CDR1 LNHDA and CDR2 SQIVND (reference sequence). This CDR3 contains 14 residues. V dropped 4 bases and J dropped 4 bases, with 12 bases sitting between them. Variable domain in full (rest from reference TRBV19 and TRBJ2-3): DGGITQSPKYLFRKEGQNVTLSCEQNLNHDAMYWYRQDPGQGLRLIYYSQIVNDFQKGDIAEGYSVSREKKESFPLTVTSAQKNPTAFYLCASSTISSADTQYFGPGTRLTVL.

The chain combines TRBV6-2 or TRBV6-3 with TRBJ2-3; 9 positions match TRBD2. Unmatched junction bases numbered 7, after V lost 5 bases and J lost 1 base. CDR1 is MNHEY and CDR2 is SVGEGT in the germline V gene. CDR3 length equals 16 residues. The CDR3 DNA is TGTGCCAGCAGTCAAGGGACTAGCTGGGGCACAGATACGCAGTATTTT. Protein: CASSQGTSWGTDTQYF.

The gene calls are TRBV12-3 or TRBV12-4 and TRBJ1-1, with D uncertain. The CDR3 is 13 amino acids. Trimming removed 5 bases from V and 1 base from J, with 8 bases in between. CDR3 amino acids: CASSPRQNTEAFF. As DNA, the CDR3 is TGTGCCAGCAGTCCAAGACAGAACACTGAAGCTTTCTTT.

The genes are TRBV3-1 (or the pseudogene TRBV3-2) and TRBJ2-5; 9 bases agree with TRBD2. Germline trimming cut 1 base from V and 5 bases from J; bases unmatched to any gene: 5. CDR3 length equals 15 residues. Germline V gene sequence: CDR1 LGHDT, CDR2 YNNKEL (reference sequence). The CDR3 coding sequence is TGTGCCAGCAGCCAAGGCGCTAGCGGGGACGAGACCCAGTACTTC. This translates into CASSQGASGDETQYF.

The chain combines TRBV10-3 with TRBJ1-5, with D possibly matching TRBD1 (6 bases). V lost 3 bases to trimming and J lost 3 bases, with 18 bases between them. Germline V CDR1 and CDR2: ENHRY, SYGVKD. CDR3 length: 17 residues. The DNA for the CDR3 is TGTGCCATCAGTGACAGGGGCGGTCAAAGAAACAATCAGCCCCAGCATTTT. It encodes CAISDRGGQRNNQPQHF.

This chain links TRBV18 with TRBJ2-7, with TRBD2 matching over 8 bases. This CDR3 spans 16 amino acids. Unmatched junction bases numbered 11, after V lost 2 bases and J lost 5 bases. In germline, CDR1 is KGHSH, CDR2 LQKENI. The CDR3 coding sequence is TGTGCCAGCTCACCAGGTACCGGGACTAGTTCAAACGAGCAGTACTTC. Translating it yields CASSPGTGTSSNEQYF.

V usage is TRBV4-2 and J usage is TRBJ1-2, with 11 bases lining up with TRBD1. The CDR3 has 15 residues. V lost 1 base and J lost 8; bases outside the gene matches: 6. CDR1 LGHNA and CDR2 YNFKEQ come from the germline V gene. The CDR3: CASSQGTGGAFGYTF. In nucleotides, the CDR3 is TGTGCCAGCAGCCAAGGGACAGGGGGCGCGTTCGGCTACACCTTC.